This T cell receptor beta chain came from a study of T-cell memory formation after mild COVID-19. TCRdb analysed the 5' RACE reads with MiXCR anew, one entry per CDR3 protein. The sample lists fewer than 600,000 distinct CDR3 sequences; about a fifth were seen once. Germline V gene lookup returns CDR1 SGHRS and CDR2 YFSETQ. This CDR3 region has 15 residues. V lost 4 bases and J lost 1, with 13 bases in between. This clonotype was found many times. The sample comprised PBMCs or a T cell subset sorted from them (not recorded which). This chain uses TRBV5-1 with TRBJ2-3; D gene unclear. The sequence came from an adult woman who had mild COVID-19 (a few samples of this study predate the infection). Cell type and time point are not known. In DNA, the CDR3 is TGCGCCAGCAGCAGGTGGGCCGATCGCACAGATACGCAGTATTTT. Protein: CASSRWADRTDTQYF. The variable domain in full, with the rest retrieved from reference TRBV5-1 and TRBJ2-3, is KAGVTQTPRYLIKTRGQQVTLSCSPISGHRSVSWYQQTPGQGLQFLFEYFSETQRNKGNFPGRFSGRQFSNSRSEMNVSTLELGDSALYLCASSRWADRTDTQYFGPGTRLTVL.